This TCR beta chain comes out of a study of read filtering for tumor transcriptome and immune sequencing. As for this clonotype: One end of the junction is discordant with germline, which a read error may explain.

The library was built from around 380 ng RNA with molecular barcoded adaptors for alpha/delta and beta/gamma chains. TCRdb re-derived calls from the reads in MiXCR, one entry per CDR3 protein. The repertoire has about 62,000 distinct CDR3 sequences, approximately 19% of them found once; the top ten carry approximately 10%. In germline, CDR1 is SGHRS, CDR2 YFSETQ. The CDR3 totals 15 residues. V usage is TRBV5-1 and J usage is TRBJ2-7; weak D call: TRBD1 (6 bases). The receptor was derived from a donor over 35 with multiple myeloma. The sequenced sample was a population of CD138-negative cells sorted from bone marrow. The CDR3: CASSSLGRGFYEHYF. As DNA, the CDR3 is TGCGCCAGCAGCTCGCTGGGCAGGGGATTCTACGAGCATTACTTC.